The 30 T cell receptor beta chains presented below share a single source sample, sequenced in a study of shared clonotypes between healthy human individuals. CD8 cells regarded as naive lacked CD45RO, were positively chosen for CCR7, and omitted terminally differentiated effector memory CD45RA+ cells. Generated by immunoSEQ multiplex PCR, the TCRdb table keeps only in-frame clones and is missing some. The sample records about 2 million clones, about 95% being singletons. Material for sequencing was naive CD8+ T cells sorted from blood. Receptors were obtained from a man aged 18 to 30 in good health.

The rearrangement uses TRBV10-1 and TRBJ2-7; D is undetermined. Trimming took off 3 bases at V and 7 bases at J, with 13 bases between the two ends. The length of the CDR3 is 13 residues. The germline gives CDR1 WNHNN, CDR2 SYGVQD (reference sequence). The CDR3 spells CASSEGPRGEQYF. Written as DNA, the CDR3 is TGCGCCAGCAGTGAAGGACCCCGTGGAGAGCAGTACTTC.

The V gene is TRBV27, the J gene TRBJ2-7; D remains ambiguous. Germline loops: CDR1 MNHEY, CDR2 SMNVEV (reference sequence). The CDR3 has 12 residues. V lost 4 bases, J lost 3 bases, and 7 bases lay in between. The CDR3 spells CASSSNYYEQYF. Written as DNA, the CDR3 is TGTGCCAGCAGTTCGAACTACTACGAGCAGTACTTC.

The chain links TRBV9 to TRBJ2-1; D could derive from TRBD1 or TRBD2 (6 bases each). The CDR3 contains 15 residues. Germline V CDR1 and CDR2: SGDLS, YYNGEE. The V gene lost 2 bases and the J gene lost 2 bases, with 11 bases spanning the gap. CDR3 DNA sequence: TGTGCCAGCAGCGTGGGGGGCAGTACCTACAATGAGCAGTTCTTC. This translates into CASSVGGSTYNEQFF.

In nucleotides, the CDR3 is TGTGCCAGCAACGACCCTCTCGTTTCAGCGGGAGGTCGGCTTTTCTTC. This translates into CASNDPLVSAGGRLFF. The chain joins TRBV6-6 to TRBJ2-1; 9 nucleotides line up with TRBD2. The CDR3 has 16 residues. Per germline, CDR1 MNHNY and CDR2 SVGAGI (reference sequence). With V trimmed by 7 bases and J by 16 bases, 23 bases remained unmatched.

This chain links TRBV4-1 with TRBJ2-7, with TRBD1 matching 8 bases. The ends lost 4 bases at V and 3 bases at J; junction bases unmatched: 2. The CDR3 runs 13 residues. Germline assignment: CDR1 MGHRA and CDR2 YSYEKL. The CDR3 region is CASSPQGDYEQYF. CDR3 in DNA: TGCGCCAGCAGCCCACAGGGGGACTACGAGCAGTACTTC.

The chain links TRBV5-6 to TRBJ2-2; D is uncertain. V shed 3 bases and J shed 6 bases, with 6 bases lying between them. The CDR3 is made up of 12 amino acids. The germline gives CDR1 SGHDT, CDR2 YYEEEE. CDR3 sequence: CASSSNAGELFF. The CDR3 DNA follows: TGTGCCAGCAGCTCCAATGCCGGGGAGCTGTTTTTT.

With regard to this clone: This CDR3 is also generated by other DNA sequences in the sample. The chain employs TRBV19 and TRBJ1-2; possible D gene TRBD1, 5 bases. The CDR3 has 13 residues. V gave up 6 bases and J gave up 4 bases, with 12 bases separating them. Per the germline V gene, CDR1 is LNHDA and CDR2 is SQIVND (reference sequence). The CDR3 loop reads CASSLGAGYGYTF. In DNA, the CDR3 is TGTGCCAGTAGCCTAGGGGCAGGCTATGGCTACACCTTC.

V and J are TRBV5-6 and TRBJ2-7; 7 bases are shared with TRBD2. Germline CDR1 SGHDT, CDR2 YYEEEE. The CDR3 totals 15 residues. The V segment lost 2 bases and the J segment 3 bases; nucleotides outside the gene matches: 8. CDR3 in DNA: TGTGCCAGCAGCTTCCGGGAGGCAAGCGACTACGAGCAGTACTTC. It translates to CASSFREASDYEQYF.

The chain's CDR3 is CASSQNSYGYTF. The CDR3 DNA reads TGTGCCAGCAGCCAAAACAGTTATGGCTACACCTTC. J is TRBJ1-2 and V is TRBV11-1; D remains ambiguous. With 5 bases removed from V and 5 bases from J, the gap between germline ends came to 9 bases. This CDR3 contains 12 residues. CDR1 is SGHAT, CDR2 FQDESV, per germline (reference sequence).

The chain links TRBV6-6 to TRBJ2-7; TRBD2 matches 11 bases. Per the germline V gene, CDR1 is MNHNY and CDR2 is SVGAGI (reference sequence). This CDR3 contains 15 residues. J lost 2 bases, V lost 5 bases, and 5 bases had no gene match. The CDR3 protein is CASSPGTSGPYEQYF. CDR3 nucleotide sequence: TGTGCCAGCAGTCCAGGGACTAGCGGACCCTACGAGCAGTACTTC.

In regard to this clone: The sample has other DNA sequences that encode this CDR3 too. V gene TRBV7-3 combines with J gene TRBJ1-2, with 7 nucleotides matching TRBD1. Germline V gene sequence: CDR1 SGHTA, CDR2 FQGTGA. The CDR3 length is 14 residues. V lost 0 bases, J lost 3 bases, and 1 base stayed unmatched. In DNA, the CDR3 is TGTGCCAGCAGCTTAACAGGGGGCGACTATGGCTACACCTTC. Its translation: CASSLTGGDYGYTF.

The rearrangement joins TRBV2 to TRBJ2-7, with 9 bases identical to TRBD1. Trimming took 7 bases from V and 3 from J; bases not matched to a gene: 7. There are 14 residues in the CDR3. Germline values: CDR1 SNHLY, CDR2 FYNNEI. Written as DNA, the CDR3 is TGTGCCAGCAAAGAGACAGGGGGACGCTACGAGCAGTACTTC. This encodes CASKETGGRYEQYF.

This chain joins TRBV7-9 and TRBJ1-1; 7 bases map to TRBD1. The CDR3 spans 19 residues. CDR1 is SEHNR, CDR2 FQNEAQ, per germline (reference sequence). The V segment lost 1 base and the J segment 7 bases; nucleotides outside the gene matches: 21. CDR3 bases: TGTGCCAGCAGCTTAGGACTCCGGGACAGAGATCCCCATGGAAATGAAGCTTTCTTT. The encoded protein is CASSLGLRDRDPHGNEAFF.

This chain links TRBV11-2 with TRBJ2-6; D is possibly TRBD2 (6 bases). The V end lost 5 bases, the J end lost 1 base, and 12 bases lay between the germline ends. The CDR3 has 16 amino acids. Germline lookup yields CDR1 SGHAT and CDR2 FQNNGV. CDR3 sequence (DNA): TGTGCCAGCAGCGGAACGGAGGGATCTGGGGCCAACGTCCTGACTTTC. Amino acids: CASSGTEGSGANVLTF.

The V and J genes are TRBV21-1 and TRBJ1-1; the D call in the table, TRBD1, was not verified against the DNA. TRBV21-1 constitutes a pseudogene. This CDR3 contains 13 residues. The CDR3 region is CASSSRVNTEAFF. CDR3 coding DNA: TGTGCCAGCAGCTCCAGGGTGAACACTGAAGCTTTCTTT.

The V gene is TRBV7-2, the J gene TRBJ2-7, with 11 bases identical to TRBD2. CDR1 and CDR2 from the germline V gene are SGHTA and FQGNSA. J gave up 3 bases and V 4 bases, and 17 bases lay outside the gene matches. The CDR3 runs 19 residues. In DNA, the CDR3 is TGTGCCAGCAGCTCTCGCGGTGACACACTAGCGGGAGACCTCTACGAGCAGTACTTC. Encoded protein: CASSSRGDTLAGDLYEQYF.

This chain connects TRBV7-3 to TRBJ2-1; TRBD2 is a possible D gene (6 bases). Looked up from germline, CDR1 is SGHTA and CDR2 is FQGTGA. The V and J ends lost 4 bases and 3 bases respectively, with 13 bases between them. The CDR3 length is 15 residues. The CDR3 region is CASSSLGGDYNEQFF. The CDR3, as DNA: TGTGCCAGCAGCTCGCTGGGGGGTGACTACAATGAGCAGTTCTTC. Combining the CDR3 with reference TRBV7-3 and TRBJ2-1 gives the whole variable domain GAGVSQTPSNKVTEKGKYVELRCDPISGHTALYWYRQSLGQGPEFLIYFQGTGAADDSGLPNDRFFAVRPEGSVSTLKIQRTERGDSAVYLCASSSLGGDYNEQFFGPGTRLTVL.

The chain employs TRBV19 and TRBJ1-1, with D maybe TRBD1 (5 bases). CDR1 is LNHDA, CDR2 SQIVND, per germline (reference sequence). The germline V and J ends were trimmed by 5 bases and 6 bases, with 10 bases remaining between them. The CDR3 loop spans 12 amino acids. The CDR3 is CASSQGGAEAFF. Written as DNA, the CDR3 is TGTGCCAGTAGTCAAGGAGGGGCTGAAGCTTTCTTT. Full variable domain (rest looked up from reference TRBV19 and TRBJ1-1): DGGITQSPKYLFRKEGQNVTLSCEQNLNHDAMYWYRQDPGQGLRLIYYSQIVNDFQKGDIAEGYSVSREKKESFPLTVTSAQKNPTAFYLCASSQGGAEAFFGQGTRLTVV.

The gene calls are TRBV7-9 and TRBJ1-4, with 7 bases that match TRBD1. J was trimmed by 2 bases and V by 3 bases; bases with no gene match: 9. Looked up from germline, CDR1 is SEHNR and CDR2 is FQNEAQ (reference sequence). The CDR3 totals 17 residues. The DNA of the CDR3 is TGTGCCAGCAGCTTGGCACTCCCGGGACAGACTAATGAAAAACTGTTTTTT. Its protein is CASSLALPGQTNEKLFF.

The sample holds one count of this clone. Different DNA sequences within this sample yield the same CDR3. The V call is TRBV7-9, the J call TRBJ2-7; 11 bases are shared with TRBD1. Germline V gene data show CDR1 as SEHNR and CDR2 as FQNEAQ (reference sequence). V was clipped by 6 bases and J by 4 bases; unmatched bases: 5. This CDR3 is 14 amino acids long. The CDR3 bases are TGTGCCAGCAGTGCCCGGGACAGGGGGTACGAGCAGTACTTC. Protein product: CASSARDRGYEQYF.

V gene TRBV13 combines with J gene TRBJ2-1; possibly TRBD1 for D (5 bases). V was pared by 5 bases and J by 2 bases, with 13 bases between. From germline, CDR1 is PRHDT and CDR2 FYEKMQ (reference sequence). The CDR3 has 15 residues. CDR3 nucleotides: TGTGCCAGCAGCGAAGACAGACCCACCTACAATGAGCAGTTCTTC. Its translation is CASSEDRPTYNEQFF.

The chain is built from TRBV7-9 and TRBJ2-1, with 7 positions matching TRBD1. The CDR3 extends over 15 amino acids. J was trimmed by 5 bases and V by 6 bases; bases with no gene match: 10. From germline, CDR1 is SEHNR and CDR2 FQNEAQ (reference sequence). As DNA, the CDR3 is TGTGCCAGCAGTCACAGGGGCGGTCGGCACAATGAGCAGTTCTTC. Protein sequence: CASSHRGGRHNEQFF.

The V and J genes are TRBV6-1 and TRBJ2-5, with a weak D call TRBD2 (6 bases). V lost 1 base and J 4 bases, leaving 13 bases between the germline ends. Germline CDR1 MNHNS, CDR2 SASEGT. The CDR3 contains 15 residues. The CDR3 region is CASSEGGGAPETQYF. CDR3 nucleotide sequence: TGTGCCAGCAGTGAAGGGGGCGGGGCCCCAGAGACCCAGTACTTC.

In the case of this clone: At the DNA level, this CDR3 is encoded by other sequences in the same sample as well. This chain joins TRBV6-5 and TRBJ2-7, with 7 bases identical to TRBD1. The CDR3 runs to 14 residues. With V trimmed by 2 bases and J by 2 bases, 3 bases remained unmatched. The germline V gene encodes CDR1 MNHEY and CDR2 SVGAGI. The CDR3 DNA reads TGTGCCAGCAGTTACAACCAGGGGGCCTACGAGCAGTACTTC. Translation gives CASSYNQGAYEQYF.

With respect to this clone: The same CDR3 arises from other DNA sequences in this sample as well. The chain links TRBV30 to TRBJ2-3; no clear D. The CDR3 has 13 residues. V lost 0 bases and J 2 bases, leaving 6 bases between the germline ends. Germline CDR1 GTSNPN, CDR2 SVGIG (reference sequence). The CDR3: CAWSVGHTDTQYF. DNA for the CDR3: TGTGCCTGGAGTGTAGGCCACACAGATACGCAGTATTTT.

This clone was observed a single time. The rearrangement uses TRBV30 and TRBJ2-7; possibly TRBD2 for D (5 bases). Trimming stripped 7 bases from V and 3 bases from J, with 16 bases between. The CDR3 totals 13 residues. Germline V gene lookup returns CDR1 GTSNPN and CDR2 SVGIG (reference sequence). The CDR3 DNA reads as TGTGCCTCTATCCACGGACGGGGCTACGAGCAGTACTTC. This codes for CASIHGRGYEQYF.

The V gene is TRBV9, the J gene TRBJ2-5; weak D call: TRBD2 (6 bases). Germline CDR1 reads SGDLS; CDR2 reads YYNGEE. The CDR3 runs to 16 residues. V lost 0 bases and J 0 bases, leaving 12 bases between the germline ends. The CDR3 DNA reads TGTGCCAGCAGCGTAGGGTCTAGCGAGTACCAAGAGACCCAGTACTTC. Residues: CASSVGSSEYQETQYF.

The CDR3 nucleotides read TGCGCCAGCAGCCTGGGACCTGGGGCGATGAACACTGAAGCTTTCTTT. It translates to CASSLGPGAMNTEAFF. The chain recombines TRBV4-1 with TRBJ1-1; a possible D gene is TRBD1 (5 bases). This CDR3 region has 16 residues. CDR1 is MGHRA and CDR2 is YSYEKL in the germline V gene. The ends were cut back, 4 bases at V and 0 bases at J, with 15 bases in the middle.

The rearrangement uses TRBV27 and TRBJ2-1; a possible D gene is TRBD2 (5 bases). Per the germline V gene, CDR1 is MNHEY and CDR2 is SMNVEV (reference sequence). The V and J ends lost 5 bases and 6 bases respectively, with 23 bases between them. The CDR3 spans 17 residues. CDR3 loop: CASSLTHVNGMGNEQFF. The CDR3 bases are TGTGCCAGCAGTCTAACCCACGTCAACGGGATGGGCAATGAGCAGTTCTTC.

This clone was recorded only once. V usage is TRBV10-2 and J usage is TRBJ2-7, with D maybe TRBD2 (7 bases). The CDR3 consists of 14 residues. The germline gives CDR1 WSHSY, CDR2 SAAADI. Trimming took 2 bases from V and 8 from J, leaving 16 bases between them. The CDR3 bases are TGCGCCAGCAGTGAGACAGGGACTACGTTCAAGCAGTACTTC. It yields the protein CASSETGTTFKQYF.